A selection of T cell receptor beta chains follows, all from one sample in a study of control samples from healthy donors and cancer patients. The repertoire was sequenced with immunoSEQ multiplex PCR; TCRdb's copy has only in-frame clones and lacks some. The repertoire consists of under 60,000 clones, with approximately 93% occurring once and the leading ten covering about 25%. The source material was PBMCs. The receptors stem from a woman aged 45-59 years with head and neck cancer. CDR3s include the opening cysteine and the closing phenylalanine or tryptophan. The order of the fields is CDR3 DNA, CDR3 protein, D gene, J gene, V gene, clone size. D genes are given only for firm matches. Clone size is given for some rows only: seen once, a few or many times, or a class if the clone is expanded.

TGTGCCACCAGTGATCCGACTGGGGGAAGGAGTGGCTACACCTTC,CATSDPTGGRSGYTF,NA,TRBJ1-2,TRBV24-1,NA
TGTGCCAGCAGTTCCTCAGGGATCTATCAGCCCCAGCATTTT,CASSSSGIYQPQHF,NA,TRBJ1-5,TRBV27,NA
TGTGCCAGCAGCCTTAGGGGGGGAAGGGGTGAAGGCTACACCTTC,CASSLRGGRGEGYTF,NA,TRBJ1-2,TRBV7-2,NA
TGTGCCAGCAGTGAATTAGGTGGGGGGCCCACAGATACGCAGTATTTT,CASSELGGGPTDTQYF,NA,TRBJ2-3,TRBV25-1,NA
TGTGCCAGCAGCTTATCCAGGTTCTTAATGAACACTGAAGCTTTCTTT,CASSLSRFLMNTEAFF,NA,TRBJ1-1,TRBV5-8,NA
TGTGCCAGCAGTGAAGGTCACAGGGCCTTCACCGGGGAGCTGTTTTTT,CASSEGHRAFTGELFF,NA,TRBJ2-2,TRBV6-1,NA
TGTGCCAGCAGTTTATCATTCCAAGGGGGGAATGAAAAACTGTTTTTT,CASSLSFQGGNEKLFF,NA,TRBJ1-4,TRBV27,NA
TGTGCCAGTAGTCGGGGTCGTGGCACCGGGGAGCTGTTTTTT,CASSRGRGTGELFF,NA,TRBJ2-2,TRBV19,NA
TGTGCCAGCAGTCCCCCGGGGTTGGCGGGATCCACAGATACGCAGTATTTT,CASSPPGLAGSTDTQYF,NA,TRBJ2-3,TRBV28,NA
TGTGCCAGCAGCTCAGGGGCTATCTATGGCTACACCTTC,CASSSGAIYGYTF,NA,TRBJ1-2,TRBV3-1/TRBV3-2,once
TGTGCCAGCAGTCCCCCGACTAGCGGGAGGGCGGAACAGTTCTTC,CASSPPTSGRAEQFF,TRBD2,TRBJ2-1,TRBV25-1,NA
TGTGCCAGCAGTCCCCGGGACAGGGACTACGAGCAGTACTTC,CASSPRDRDYEQYF,TRBD1,TRBJ2-7,TRBV27,once
TGCAGCGTTGAAGAGGCCGCCTATGAGCAGTTCTTC,CSVEEAAYEQFF,NA,TRBJ2-1,TRBV29-1,NA
TGTGCCAGCAGCGAACAGGTTCGGAATGAGCAGTTCTTC,CASSEQVRNEQFF,NA,TRBJ2-1,TRBV9,NA
TGTGCCAGCAGCCCTGGACAATACGATGAGCAGTTCTTC,CASSPGQYDEQFF,NA,TRBJ2-1,TRBV27,NA
TGCGCCAGCAGCCACAACAGGGAGTTGGTTGAAAAACTGTTTTTT,CASSHNRELVEKLFF,NA,TRBJ1-4,TRBV4-1,NA
TGTGCCAGCAGTTTAAGGTATAGGGGAGAAGCTTTCTTT,CASSLRYRGEAFF,NA,TRBJ1-1,TRBV12-3/TRBV12-4,NA
TGCGCCAGCAGTGACCCAGGGCTGAACACTGAAGCTTTCTTT,CASSDPGLNTEAFF,NA,TRBJ1-1,TRBV10-2,NA
TGTGCCAGCAGCTCCCAGAGGACTAGCGTCACCGGGGAGCTGTTTTTT,CASSSQRTSVTGELFF,TRBD2,TRBJ2-2,TRBV7-9,NA
TGTGCCACCCAGGACAGGGGAATCAGCTCTGGGGCCAACGTCCTGACTTTC,CATQDRGISSGANVLTF,TRBD1,TRBJ2-6,TRBV15,NA
TGTGCCAGCAGTGACCTCACTGAAGCTTTCTTT,CASSDLTEAFF,NA,TRBJ1-1,TRBV6-1,NA
TGTGCCAGTAGTATGGGGGTTGGGAGTCAGCCCCAGCATTTT,CASSMGVGSQPQHF,NA,TRBJ1-5,TRBV19,NA
TGTGCCACCTGCCCGGGGACAGTTTACACCGGGGAGCTGTTTTTT,CATCPGTVYTGELFF,TRBD1,TRBJ2-2,TRBV24-1,NA
TGTGCCAGTAGTATAGTAGAACAGATCAATCAGCCCCAGCATTTT,CASSIVEQINQPQHF,NA,TRBJ1-5,TRBV19,NA
TGTGCCAGCAGCCAAGATCTAGCGGGGGAGGCAGATACGCAGTATTTT,CASSQDLAGEADTQYF,TRBD2,TRBJ2-3,TRBV14,NA
TGCAGTGCTAGTGTTTTCAAGTGGGAAGCGAACACTGAAGCTTTCTTT,CSASVFKWEANTEAFF,NA,TRBJ1-1,TRBV20-1,NA
TGTGCCAGCAGTGAACAGGGCTATGGCTACACCTTC,CASSEQGYGYTF,NA,TRBJ1-2,TRBV6-1,NA
TGTGCCAGCAGCCAAGATAGCTTGCTAGCGGGTGCTACGGGGACCCAGTACTTC,CASSQDSLLAGATGTQYF,TRBD2,TRBJ2-5,TRBV3-1/TRBV3-2,NA
TGTGCCAGCAGTTTTGGGGGGAACACTGAAGCTTTCTTT,CASSFGGNTEAFF,NA,TRBJ1-1,TRBV12-3/TRBV12-4,NA
TGCAGTGCTAGTCGAACAGGAAGAGATACCGGGGAGCTGTTTTTT,CSASRTGRDTGELFF,NA,TRBJ2-2,TRBV20-1,few
TGTGCCAGCAGCCTTCACTATGAGCAGTTCTTC,CASSLHYEQFF,NA,TRBJ2-1,TRBV3-1/TRBV3-2,NA
TGTGCCAGCAGCGAAGGGCCTAGCGGGAGAAGCGAGCAGTACTTC,CASSEGPSGRSEQYF,TRBD2,TRBJ2-7,TRBV9,NA
TGTGCCACCAGCAGAGACAGGGGGTTAGGGTATGAGCAGTTCTTC,CATSRDRGLGYEQFF,TRBD1,TRBJ2-1,TRBV15,NA
TGTGCCAGCAGCTTCGGCCCGTCCGAAGCTTTCTTT,CASSFGPSEAFF,NA,TRBJ1-1,TRBV7-8,NA
TGTGCAAGTCGCTTAATTTGGGACTACCCAAACATTCAGTACTTC,CASRLIWDYPNIQYF,NA,TRBJ2-4,TRBV12-2,NA
TGCGCCAGCAGCCAACAGGGGGCTGGAACAGATACGCAGTATTTT,CASSQQGAGTDTQYF,TRBD1,TRBJ2-3,TRBV4-1,few
TGTGCCAGCAGCAAAAGGGGTCGCTCCTACGAGCAGTACTTC,CASSKRGRSYEQYF,NA,TRBJ2-7,TRBV21-1,NA
TGCGCCAGCAGCTTTACTAGCGGACGTGGCACAGATACGCAGTATTTT,CASSFTSGRGTDTQYF,TRBD2,TRBJ2-3,TRBV5-1,NA
TGTGCCAGCAGTTACACCGGCGGCTATGGCTACACCTTC,CASSYTGGYGYTF,NA,TRBJ1-2,TRBV6-5,NA
TGTGCCAGCTCACCTTCTAGCGGGGGATACACCGGGGAGCTGTTTTTT,CASSPSSGGYTGELFF,TRBD2,TRBJ2-2,TRBV18,NA
TGTGCCAGCAGCCCAAGCGGGGGGGCCTACAATGAGCAGTTCTTC,CASSPSGGAYNEQFF,TRBD2,TRBJ2-1,TRBV9,NA
TGTGCCAGCAGCTTGGCTACAGGGATTGAGCAGTTCTTC,CASSLATGIEQFF,NA,TRBJ2-1,TRBV5-5,NA
TGTGCCAGCAGCTTAGCGCGGGGGTACTATGGCTACACCTTC,CASSLARGYYGYTF,NA,TRBJ1-2,TRBV7-8,NA
TGTGCCAGCAGCGGGAATGGGGAGCTGTTTTTT,CASSGNGELFF,NA,TRBJ2-2,TRBV2,NA
TGCGCCAGCAGCCAAGATCGAAGGGACAGGGCAAGGGGGGACTATGGCTACACCTTC,CASSQDRRDRARGDYGYTF,TRBD1,TRBJ1-2,TRBV4-1,NA
TGTGCCAGCAGCCCGTCCGGGGGACAGGTTAATTCACCCCTCCACTTT,CASSPSGGQVNSPLHF,TRBD1,TRBJ1-6,TRBV11-2,NA
TGCGCCAGCAGCCAATTCGGGACTAAAGACACAGATACGCAGTATTTT,CASSQFGTKDTDTQYF,TRBD2,TRBJ2-3,TRBV4-1,NA